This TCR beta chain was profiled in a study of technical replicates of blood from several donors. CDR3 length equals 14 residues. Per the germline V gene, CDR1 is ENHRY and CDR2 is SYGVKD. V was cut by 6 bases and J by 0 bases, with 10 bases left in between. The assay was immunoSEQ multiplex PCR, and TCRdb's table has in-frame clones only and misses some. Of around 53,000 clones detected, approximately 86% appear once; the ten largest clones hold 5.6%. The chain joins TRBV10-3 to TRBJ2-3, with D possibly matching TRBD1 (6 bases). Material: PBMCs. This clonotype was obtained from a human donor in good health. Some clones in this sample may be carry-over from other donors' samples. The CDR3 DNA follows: TGTGCCATCAGCGGGACAACCAGCACAGATACGCAGTATTTT. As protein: CAISGTTSTDTQYF.